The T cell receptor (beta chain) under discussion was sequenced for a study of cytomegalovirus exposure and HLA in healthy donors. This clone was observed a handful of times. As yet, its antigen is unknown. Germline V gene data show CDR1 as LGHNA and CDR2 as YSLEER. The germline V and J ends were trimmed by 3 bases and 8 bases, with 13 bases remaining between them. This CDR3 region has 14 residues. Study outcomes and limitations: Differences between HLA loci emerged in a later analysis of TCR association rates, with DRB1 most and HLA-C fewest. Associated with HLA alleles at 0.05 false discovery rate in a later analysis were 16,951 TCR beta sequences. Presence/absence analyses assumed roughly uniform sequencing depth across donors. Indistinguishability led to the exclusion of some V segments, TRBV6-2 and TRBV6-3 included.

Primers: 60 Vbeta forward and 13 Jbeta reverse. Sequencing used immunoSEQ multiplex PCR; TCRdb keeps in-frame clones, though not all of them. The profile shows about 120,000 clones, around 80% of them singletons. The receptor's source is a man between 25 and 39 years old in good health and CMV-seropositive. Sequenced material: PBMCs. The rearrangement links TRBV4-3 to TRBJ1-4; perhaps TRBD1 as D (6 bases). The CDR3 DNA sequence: TGCGCCAGCAGCCAGCAAAACAGGGACGAAAAACTGTTTTTT. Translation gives CASSQQNRDEKLFF.